This record covers a single T cell receptor beta chain. The antigen it recognizes is unknown. The sample holds no much larger clone one base away, and base qualities are not on file. Taken with the paper, the label for time point translates to: progressive disease on ibrutinib. For TCR beta library preparation, 1.5 to 2 micrograms of genomic DNA was extracted from cryopreserved PBMCs. Longitudinal blood samples from CLL patients on ibrutinib monotherapy underwent high-throughput TCR beta sequencing. Patients were enrolled in a phase 2 open-label single-center ibrutinib monotherapy trial. As encoded in the germline V gene (reference sequence), CDR1 is MNHEY while CDR2 is SMNVEV. The CDR3 numbers 14 residues from cysteine through phenylalanine. Only the CDR3 region is kept as DNA, spanning 42 bases read in frame from base 1. Trimmed from V: 5 bases; trimmed from J: 8 bases; junction bases lacking a gene match: 9.

These data are taken from a study of cytotoxic CD8 clonotypes in ibrutinib-treated CLL (dated by TCRdb to 2020 to 2022). As for the study more broadly: The cohort was composed of some twelve relapsed/refractory and around 15 treatment-naive patients; IGHV unmutated status was identified in fewer than 18 patients. Responses were partial in 25 or so patients and complete in 2; after median approximately 69 months follow-up, about 14 stayed in remission and roughly twelve progressed. Response samples were obtained after a median of around eleven months of treatment, with a range of about 6 to 36 months. On average, each sample yielded around 250,000 productive templates and tens of thousands of productive rearrangements. Of the approximately 91 people in the trial, 26 had longitudinal samples available. Cryopreserved peripheral blood mononuclear cells were obtained before treatment, at response, and at either sustained remission or disease progression. Every sample from remission and from progressive disease was obtained while the patients were still on ibrutinib.

Here is what the overall study found, with its caveats: An increase in clonality was observed at ibrutinib response, with clonality remaining stable during sustained remission and falling back toward baseline at progression. Public clonotypes were rare and either contracted or stayed stable during treatment, and the rise in clonality at ibrutinib response reflected the expansion of private clonotypes. At baseline, clonality was higher than in age-matched healthy donors and showed a strong correlation with circulating CD8+ T-cell counts. Lymph node repertoires were not examined, and the timing of sampling was not matched between patients in sustained remission and those whose disease progressed.

On a MiSeq, deep resolution sequencing aimed for a depth between 1 in 1 million and 1 in 200,000 T cells, with each clonotype covered approximately 9.2x on average. TCR beta libraries were generated with the immunoSEQ hsTCRB Kit. Under the source paper's analysis protocol: ImmunoSEQ Data Assistant and ImmunoSEQ Analyzer were used for data analysis, and V, D and J genes were assigned according to IMGT definitions. Clonality, with values ranging from 0 to 1, was calculated as one minus the normalized Shannon entropy of productive rearrangement frequencies. Only overrepresented clonotypes making up at least 0.05% of the repertoire of each patient were included in the public clonotype analysis. Repertoires from roughly 13 age-matched healthy donors in immuneACCESS were used as clonality controls. TCRdb provides this immuneACCESS table in a form limited to in-frame rearrangements. Some clones are lacking; in checked studies, under half of them reflect an unresolved V gene, and why the rest are absent is not known. From that table come the V and J calls and clone size; the DNA was used to work out D and trimming. The sample data list some 10,000 clones, and over 60% of these were observed just once. The top ten hold 15% to 20% of the sample.

Material: PBMCs, obtained at disease progression, from a patient treated with ibrutinib. The chain joins TRBV27 to TRBJ2-1, and TRBD2 aligns with 7 junction nucleotides. The receptor was isolated from a human donor with chronic lymphocytic leukemia. The CDR3 amino acid sequence is: CASSPARLADEQFF. The nucleotides read TGTGCCAGCAGTCCTGCCCGACTAGCTGATGAGCAGTTCTTC.